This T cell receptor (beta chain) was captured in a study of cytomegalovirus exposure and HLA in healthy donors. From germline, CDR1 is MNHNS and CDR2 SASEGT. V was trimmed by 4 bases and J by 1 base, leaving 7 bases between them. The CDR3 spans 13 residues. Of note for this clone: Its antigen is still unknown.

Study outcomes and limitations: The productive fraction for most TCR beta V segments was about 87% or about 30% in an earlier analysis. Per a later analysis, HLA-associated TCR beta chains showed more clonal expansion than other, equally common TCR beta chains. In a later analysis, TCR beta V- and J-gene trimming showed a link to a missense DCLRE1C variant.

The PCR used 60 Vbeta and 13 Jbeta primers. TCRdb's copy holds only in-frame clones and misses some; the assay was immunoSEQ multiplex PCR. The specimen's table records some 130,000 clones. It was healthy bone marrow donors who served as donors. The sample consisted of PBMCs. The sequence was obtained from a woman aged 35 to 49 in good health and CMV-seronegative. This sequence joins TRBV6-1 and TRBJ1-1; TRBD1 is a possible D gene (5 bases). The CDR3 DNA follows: TGTGCCAGCAGTGCTACAGGGAACACTGAAGCTTTCTTT. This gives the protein CASSATGNTEAFF.